This TCR beta chain emerged from a study of a mutant IDH1 vaccine in newly diagnosed glioma. Study at large: Patients, over weeks 1, 3, 5, 7, 11, 15, 19 and 23, received a total of eight vaccinations. The first vaccination came 4-6 weeks after radiotherapy alone, or with temozolomide cycles. Antecedent treatment encompassed radiotherapy, temozolomide, or their combination; the majority received both.

Sequencing was performed with immunoSEQ multiplex PCR; in TCRdb, only in-frame clones are kept and a portion is missing. The sample yields some 59,000 clones, 89% seen once. Comments on this clone: The antigen is undetermined.

The CDR3 covers 17 residues. Trimming cost V 2 bases and J 0 bases, with 15 bases left between them. Germline V gene lookup returns CDR1 MDHEN and CDR2 SYDVKM. Time point here: week 11, during vaccination. In the vaccine, a single dose held 300 ug of the mutant IDH1 20-mer peptide, along with topical imiquimod. Donor diagnoses consisted of new WHO grade 3 or 4 IDH1-mutant, ATRX-lost astrocytomas. The chain employs TRBV28 and TRBJ2-3; the D gene is possibly TRBD1 (5 bases). The sample here was PBMCs, taken from a glioma patient whose treatment included an IDH1 peptide vaccine. The sequence derives from a man in his forties with glioma. The CDR3 DNA sequence: TGTGCCAGCAGTTTAATTGGCGGACAAAGAAGCACAGATACGCAGTATTTT. This sequence encodes CASSLIGGQRSTDTQYF.